This T cell receptor (beta chain) was sequenced for a study of blood T cells in healthy people across ages. Across the study: When template switching was applied, about one barcoded beta molecule was captured per two T cells.

The second PCR ran roughly 6 to 12 cycles with a sample-barcoded 5' primer and J-beta primers. In TCRdb, the 5' RACE reads were re-called with MiXCR into one record per CDR3 protein. This sample has roughly 500,000 distinct CDR3 sequences, with less than 25% found just once. As regards this clonotype: As yet, its antigen is unknown.

This CDR3 contains 11 residues. Study outcomes and limitations: Leaving the PBMCs unsorted stopped any conclusive comparison of naive versus antigen-experienced cells.

This same sample was also part of a study on T cells of mothers and their children.

The V gene is TRBV21-1, the J gene TRBJ2-7; TRBD1, the D gene given by the table, was not confirmed from the DNA. TRBV21-1 is designated a pseudogene. Sequencing was done on a sample of blood. The source of this sequence is a boy between 5 and 17 years old in good health. CDR3 loop: CASSAGHEQYF. The DNA for the CDR3 is TGTGCCAGCAGCGCGGGGCACGAGCAGTACTTC.